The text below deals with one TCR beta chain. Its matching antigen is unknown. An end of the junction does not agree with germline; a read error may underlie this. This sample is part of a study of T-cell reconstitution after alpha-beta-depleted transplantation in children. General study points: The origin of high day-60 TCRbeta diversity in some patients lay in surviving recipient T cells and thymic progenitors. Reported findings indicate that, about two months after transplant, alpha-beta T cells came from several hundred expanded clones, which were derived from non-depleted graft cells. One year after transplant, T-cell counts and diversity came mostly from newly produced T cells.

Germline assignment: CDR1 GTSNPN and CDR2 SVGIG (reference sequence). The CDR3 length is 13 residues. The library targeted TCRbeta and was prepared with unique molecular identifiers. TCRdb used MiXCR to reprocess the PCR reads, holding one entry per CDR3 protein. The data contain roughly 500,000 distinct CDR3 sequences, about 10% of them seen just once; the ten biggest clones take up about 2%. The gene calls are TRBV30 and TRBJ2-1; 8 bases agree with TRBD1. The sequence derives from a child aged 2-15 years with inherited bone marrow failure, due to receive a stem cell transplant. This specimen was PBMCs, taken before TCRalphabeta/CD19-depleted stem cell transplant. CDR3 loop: CAGGSRTGQAGIF. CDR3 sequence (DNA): TGTGCCGGGGGGAGTAGGACGGGACAGGCTGGAATCTTC.